The 6 T cell receptor beta chains below come from one sample, sequenced in a study of T cell repertoires in cytomegalovirus infection. From the reads, TCRdb called clonotypes with MiXCR, one entry per CDR3 protein. The sample contains some 700,000 distinct CDR3 sequences, less than 40% of which appear only once. The sequenced material came from PBMCs. Receptors originate from a human donor in good health (CMV status not recorded). Some clones in this sample may be carry-over from other donors' samples.

V usage is TRBV5-1 and J usage is TRBJ2-5; 13 bases are a match to TRBD2. Germline CDR1 reads SGHRS; CDR2 reads YFSETQ. The CDR3 runs to 20 residues. Trimming took 4 bases from V and 1 from J; bases not matched to a gene: 16. CDR3 in amino acids: CASSPRPRTSGSWSQETQYF. CDR3 DNA sequence: TGCGCCAGCAGCCCCAGACCTCGGACTAGCGGGAGTTGGTCCCAAGAGACCCAGTACTTC.

This clonotype has a count of ten or more. This sequence joins TRBV7-2 and TRBJ1-6, with 7 bases aligning to TRBD1. Germline CDR1 is SGHTA and CDR2 is FQGNSA. This CDR3 comprises 15 residues. J gave up 7 bases and V 2 bases, and 5 bases lay outside the gene matches. The CDR3 is CASSLSSTGNSPLHF. The CDR3 region has the DNA TGTGCCAGCAGCTTAAGTTCGACAGGGAATTCACCCCTCCACTTT.

The V call is TRBV7-2, the J call TRBJ1-1; 9 bases align to TRBD1. This CDR3 comprises 19 residues. Germline loops: CDR1 SGHTA, CDR2 FQGNSA. The trim removed 8 bases at V and 5 bases at J, leaving 24 bases unmatched. The CDR3 sequence is CASRPTGTGFPGLSTEAFF. Written as DNA, the CDR3 is TGTGCCAGCCGCCCGACCGGGACAGGGTTTCCCGGTTTGAGTACTGAAGCTTTCTTT.

A few counts support this clonotype. The chain links TRBV19 to TRBJ1-1; D uncertain. V was cut by 5 bases and J by 0 bases, with 13 bases left in between. Germline CDR1 LNHDA, CDR2 SQIVND (reference sequence). The CDR3 loop spans 15 amino acids. CDR3 DNA sequence: TGTGCCAGTAGTCCTTGGGCGGACCTGAACACTGAAGCTTTCTTT. This codes for CASSPWADLNTEAFF.

The chain employs TRBV10-3 and TRBJ2-7; TRBD1 matches 7 bases. V lost 7 bases, J lost 3 bases, and 6 bases stayed unmatched. Germline V gene data show CDR1 as ENHRY and CDR2 as SYGVKD. The CDR3 totals 13 residues. CDR3 protein: CAITPGQHYEQYF. The CDR3 coding sequence is TGTGCCATCACCCCGGGACAGCACTACGAGCAGTACTTC.

Ten or more counts support this clonotype. The J gene is TRBJ1-2, the V gene TRBV7-2, with 9 bases that match TRBD1. J gave up 2 bases and V 4 bases, and 2 bases lay outside the gene matches. The CDR3 runs to 14 residues. From germline, CDR1 is SGHTA and CDR2 FQGNSA. The DNA of the CDR3 is TGTGCCAGCAGCTCCACAGGGGGCAACTATGGCTACACCTTC. Translating it yields CASSSTGGNYGYTF.